This TCR beta chain was identified in a study of shared T cell receptors in the human thymus. Profiling relied on immunoSEQ multiplex PCR, and the TCRdb table lists in-frame clones only, not all of them. There are hundreds of thousands of clones in the sample; more than 85% occur only once, and roughly 0.02% lies in the top ten. The sequencing sample was made of thymocytes. The receptor's source is a human donor.

CDR3 amino acids: CASSDTRDRGSEQFF. The DNA of the CDR3 is TGCGCCAGCAGTGACACCCGGGACAGAGGGTCTGAGCAGTTCTTC. The V gene is TRBV10-1, the J gene TRBJ2-1; TRBD1 matches at 7 bases. Germline lookup yields CDR1 WNHNN and CDR2 SYGVQD (reference sequence). The CDR3 is 15 amino acids. With 3 bases clipped from V and 9 bases from J, the junction kept 11 bases outside the gene matches.